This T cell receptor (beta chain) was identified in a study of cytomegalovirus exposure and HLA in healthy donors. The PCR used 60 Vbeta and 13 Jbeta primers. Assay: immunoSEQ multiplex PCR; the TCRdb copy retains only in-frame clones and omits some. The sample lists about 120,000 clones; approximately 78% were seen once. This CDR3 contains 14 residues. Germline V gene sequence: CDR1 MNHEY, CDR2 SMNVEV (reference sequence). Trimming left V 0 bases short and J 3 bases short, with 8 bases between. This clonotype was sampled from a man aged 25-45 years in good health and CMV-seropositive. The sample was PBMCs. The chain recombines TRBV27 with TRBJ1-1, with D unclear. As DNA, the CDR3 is TGTGCCAGCAGTTTATCCGGGAGCGACACTGAAGCTTTCTTT. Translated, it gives CASSLSGSDTEAFF.